This T cell receptor beta chain is drawn from a study of T cells in localized non-small cell lung cancer. Generated by immunoSEQ multiplex PCR, the TCRdb table keeps only in-frame clones and is missing some. This sample carries tens of thousands of clones, 75% to 85% of them seen once, and the ten largest clones take roughly 8.5%. Germline lookup yields CDR1 GTSNPN and CDR2 SVGIG (reference sequence). Trimming left V 3 bases short and J 0 bases short, with 6 bases between. The CDR3 is made up of 13 amino acids. Specimen: PBMCs, collected before any cancer treatment. The chain employs TRBV30 and TRBJ1-5; D is uncertain. The sequence derives from a man aged 35 to 70 with stage II lung adenocarcinoma. CDR3 sequence reads: CAWSGDSNQPQHF. Written as DNA, the CDR3 is TGTGCCTGGAGCGGCGATAGCAATCAGCCCCAGCATTTT. Variable domain in full (rest from reference TRBV30 and TRBJ1-5): SQTIHQWPATLVQPVGSPLSLECTVEGTSNPNLYWYRQAAGRGLQLLFYSVGIGQISSEVPQNLSASRPQDRQFILSSKKLLLSDSGFYLCAWSGDSNQPQHFGDGTRLSIL.